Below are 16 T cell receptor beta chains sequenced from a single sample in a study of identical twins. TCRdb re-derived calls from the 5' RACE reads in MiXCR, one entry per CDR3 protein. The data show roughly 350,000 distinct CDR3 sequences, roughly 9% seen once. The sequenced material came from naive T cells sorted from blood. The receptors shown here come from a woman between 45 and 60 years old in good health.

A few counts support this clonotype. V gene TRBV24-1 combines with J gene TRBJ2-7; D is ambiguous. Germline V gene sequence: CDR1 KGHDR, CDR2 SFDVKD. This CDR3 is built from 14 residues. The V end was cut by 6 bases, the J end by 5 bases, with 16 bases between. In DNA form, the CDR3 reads TGTGCCACCAGTCGTGGCAGATGGTCTAACGAGCAGTACTTC. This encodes CATSRGRWSNEQYF.

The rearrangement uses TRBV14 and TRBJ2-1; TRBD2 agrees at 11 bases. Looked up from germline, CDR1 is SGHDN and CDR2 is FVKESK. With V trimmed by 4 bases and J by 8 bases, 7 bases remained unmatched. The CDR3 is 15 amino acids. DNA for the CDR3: TGTGCCAGCAGCCGTACTAGCGGGAGAGGGTATGAGCAGTTCTTC. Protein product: CASSRTSGRGYEQFF.

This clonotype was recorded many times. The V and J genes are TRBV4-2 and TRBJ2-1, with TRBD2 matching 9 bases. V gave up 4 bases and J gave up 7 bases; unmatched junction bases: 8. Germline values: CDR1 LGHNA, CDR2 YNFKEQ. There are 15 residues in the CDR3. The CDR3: CASSPGVAGANEQFF. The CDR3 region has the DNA TGTGCCAGCAGCCCCGGGGTAGCGGGAGCGAATGAGCAGTTCTTC.

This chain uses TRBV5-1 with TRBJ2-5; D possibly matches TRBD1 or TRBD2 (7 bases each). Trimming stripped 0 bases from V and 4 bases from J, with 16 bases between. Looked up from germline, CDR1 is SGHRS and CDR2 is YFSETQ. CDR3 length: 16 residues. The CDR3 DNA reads TGCGCCAGCAGCTTGGATGGGAGCAGGGGGGGAGAGACCCAGTACTTC. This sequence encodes CASSLDGSRGGETQYF.

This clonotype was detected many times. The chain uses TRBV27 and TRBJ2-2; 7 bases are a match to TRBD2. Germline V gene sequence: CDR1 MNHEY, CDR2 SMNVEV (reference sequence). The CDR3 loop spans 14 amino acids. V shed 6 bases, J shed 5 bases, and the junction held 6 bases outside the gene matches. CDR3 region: CASRWTSLTGELFF. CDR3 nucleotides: TGTGCCAGCAGGTGGACTAGTTTAACCGGGGAGCTGTTTTTT.

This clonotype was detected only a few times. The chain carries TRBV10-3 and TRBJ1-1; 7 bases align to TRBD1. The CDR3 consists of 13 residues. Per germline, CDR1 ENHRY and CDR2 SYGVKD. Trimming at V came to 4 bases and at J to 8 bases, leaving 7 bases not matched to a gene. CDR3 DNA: TGTGCCATCAGTGGGGGGACAGTTCACGAAGCTTTCTTT. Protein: CAISGGTVHEAFF.

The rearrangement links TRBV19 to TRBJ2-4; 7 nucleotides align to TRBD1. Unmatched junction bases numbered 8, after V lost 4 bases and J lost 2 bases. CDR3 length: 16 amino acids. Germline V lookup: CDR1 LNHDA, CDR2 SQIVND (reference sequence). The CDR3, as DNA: TGTGCCAGTAGTACAGGGACAGTCCAGTCCAAAAACATTCAGTACTTC. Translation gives CASSTGTVQSKNIQYF.

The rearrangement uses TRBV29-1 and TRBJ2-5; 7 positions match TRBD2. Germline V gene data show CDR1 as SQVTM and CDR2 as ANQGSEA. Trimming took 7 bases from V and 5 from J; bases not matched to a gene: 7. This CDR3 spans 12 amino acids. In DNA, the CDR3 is TGCAGCGCCTGGGGGGAGGGGGAGACCCAGTACTTC. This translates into CSAWGEGETQYF.

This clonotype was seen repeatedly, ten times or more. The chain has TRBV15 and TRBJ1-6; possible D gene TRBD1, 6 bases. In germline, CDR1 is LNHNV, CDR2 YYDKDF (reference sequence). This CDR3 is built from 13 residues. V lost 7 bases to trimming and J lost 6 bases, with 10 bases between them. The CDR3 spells CATTGTSNSPLHF. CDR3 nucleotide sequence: TGTGCCACCACCGGGACATCTAATTCACCCCTCCACTTT.

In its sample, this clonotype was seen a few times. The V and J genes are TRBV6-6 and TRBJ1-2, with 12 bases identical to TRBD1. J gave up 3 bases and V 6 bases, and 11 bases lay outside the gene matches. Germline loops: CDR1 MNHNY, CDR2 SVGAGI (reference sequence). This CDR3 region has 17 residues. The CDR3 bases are TGTGCCAGCAGAACCGGGACAGGGGGCATTAGGGACTATGGCTACACCTTC. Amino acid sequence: CASRTGTGGIRDYGYTF.

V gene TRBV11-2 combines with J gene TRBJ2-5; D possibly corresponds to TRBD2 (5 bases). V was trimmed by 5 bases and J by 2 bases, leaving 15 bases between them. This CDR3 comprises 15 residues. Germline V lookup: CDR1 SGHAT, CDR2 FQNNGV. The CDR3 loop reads CASSPSGLKQETQYF. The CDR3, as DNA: TGTGCCAGCAGCCCGTCTGGACTTAAACAAGAGACCCAGTACTTC.

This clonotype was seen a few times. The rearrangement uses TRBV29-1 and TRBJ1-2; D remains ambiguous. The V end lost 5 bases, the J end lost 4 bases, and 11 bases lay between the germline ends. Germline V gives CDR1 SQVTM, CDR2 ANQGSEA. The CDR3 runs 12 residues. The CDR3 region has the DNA TGCAGCGTTAGCCCCTTTACCTATGGCTACACCTTC. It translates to CSVSPFTYGYTF.

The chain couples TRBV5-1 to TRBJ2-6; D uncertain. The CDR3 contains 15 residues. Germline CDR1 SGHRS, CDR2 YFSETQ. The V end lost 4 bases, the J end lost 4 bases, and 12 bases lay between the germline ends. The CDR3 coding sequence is TGCGCCAGCAGCCCCGAGGCCCGGGGGGCCAACGTCCTGACTTTC. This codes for CASSPEARGANVLTF.

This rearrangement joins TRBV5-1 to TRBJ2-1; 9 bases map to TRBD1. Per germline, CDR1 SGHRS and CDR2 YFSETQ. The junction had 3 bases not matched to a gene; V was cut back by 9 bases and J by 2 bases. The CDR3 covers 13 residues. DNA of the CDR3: TGCGCCACGGGACAGGGCCCCTACAATGAGCAGTTCTTC. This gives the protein CATGQGPYNEQFF. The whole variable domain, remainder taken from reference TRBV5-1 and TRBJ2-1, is KAGVTQTPRYLIKTRGQQVTLSCSPISGHRSVSWYQQTPGQGLQFLFEYFSETQRNKGNFPGRFSGRQFSNSRSEMNVSTLELGDSALYLCATGQGPYNEQFFGPGTRLTVL.

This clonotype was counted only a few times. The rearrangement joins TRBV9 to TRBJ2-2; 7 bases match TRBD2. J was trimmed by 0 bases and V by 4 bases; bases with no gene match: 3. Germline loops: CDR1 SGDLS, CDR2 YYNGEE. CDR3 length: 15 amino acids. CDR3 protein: CASSRSGANTGELFF. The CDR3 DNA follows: TGTGCCAGCAGCCGGAGCGGGGCGAACACCGGGGAGCTGTTTTTT. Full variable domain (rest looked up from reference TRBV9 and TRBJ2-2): DSGVTQTPKHLITATGQRVTLRCSPRSGDLSVYWYQQSLDQGLQFLIQYYNGEERAKGNILERFSAQQFPDLHSELNLSSLELGDSALYFCASSRSGANTGELFFGEGSRLTVL.

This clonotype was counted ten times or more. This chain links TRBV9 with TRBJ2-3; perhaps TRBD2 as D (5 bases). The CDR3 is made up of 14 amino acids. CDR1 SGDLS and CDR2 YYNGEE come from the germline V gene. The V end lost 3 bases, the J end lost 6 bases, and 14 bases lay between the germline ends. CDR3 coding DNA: TGTGCCAGCAGCGAAACTAGATCGCGCGATACGCAGTATTTT. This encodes CASSETRSRDTQYF.